What follows are 18 T cell receptor beta chains derived from one specimen sequenced in a study of PD-1 blockade in mismatch repair-deficient tumors. Measured with immunoSEQ multiplex PCR; TCRdb has only the in-frame clones, and not every one. Of about 14,000 clones listed, around 84% are singletons. The sample here was PBMCs, taken around 15 weeks after starting pembrolizumab. These receptors originate from an adult with mismatch repair-deficient cancer.

This clone has only one observation. The J gene is TRBJ1-5, the V gene TRBV6-4, with D possibly matching TRBD1 (5 bases). The CDR3 totals 17 residues. V was cut by 0 bases and J by 1 base, with 13 bases left in between. CDR1 is MRHNA and CDR2 is SNTAGT in the germline V gene. CDR3 residues: CASSDSGEGESNQPQHF. CDR3 sequence (DNA): TGTGCCAGCAGTGACTCGGGGGAGGGTGAAAGCAATCAGCCCCAGCATTTT.

The J gene is TRBJ2-1, the V gene TRBV19, with 11 positions matching TRBD1. The germline V gene encodes CDR1 LNHDA and CDR2 SQIVND (reference sequence). The trim removed 5 bases at V and 1 base at J, leaving 7 bases unmatched. The CDR3 sequence is 17 residues long. The CDR3 DNA reads TGTGCCAGTAGTGGGCGGACAGGGGGCCGATCCTACAATGAGCAGTTCTTC. Translation gives CASSGRTGGRSYNEQFF.

The chain combines TRBV5-5 with TRBJ1-5; TRBD1 agrees at 7 bases. V trimming: 4 bases; J trimming: 7 bases; junction bases outside the gene matches: 8. The germline V gene has CDR1 SGHKS and CDR2 YYEKEE (reference sequence). This CDR3 is 14 amino acids long. The CDR3: CASSLGQVDQPQHF. Written as DNA, the CDR3 is TGTGCCAGCAGCCTCGGACAGGTAGACCAGCCCCAGCATTTT.

This chain links TRBV28 with TRBJ1-5; possibly TRBD1 for D (6 bases). From germline, CDR1 is MDHEN and CDR2 SYDVKM. The CDR3 is 18 residues long. Trimming removed 4 bases at V and 1 base at J, with 20 bases between. The DNA for the CDR3 is TGTGCCAGCAGTTGGGGGGGCGGGAGAAGGAAGAGCAATCAGCCCCAGCATTTT. It yields the protein CASSWGGGRRKSNQPQHF.

V usage is TRBV18 and J usage is TRBJ1-1; a weak D match, TRBD1 (5 bases). The CDR3 has 15 residues. Germline V gene sequence: CDR1 KGHSH, CDR2 LQKENI. The ends were cut back, 2 bases at V and 5 bases at J, with 15 bases in the middle. CDR3 amino acids: CASSPAGTTRTEAFF. DNA of the CDR3: TGTGCCAGCTCACCAGCCGGGACTACTCGGACTGAAGCTTTCTTT.

The sample holds one count of this clone. The chain couples TRBV29-1 to TRBJ2-3; the match to TRBD1 covers 8 bases. V lost 3 bases and J lost 3; bases outside the gene matches: 2. The CDR3 is 13 amino acids. Germline CDR1 SQVTM, CDR2 ANQGSEA. The CDR3 nucleotides read TGCAGCGTTGACAGGGGGCTGACAGATACGCAGTATTTT. It encodes CSVDRGLTDTQYF.

J is TRBJ2-2 and V is TRBV5-1; 12 nucleotides agree with TRBD2. This CDR3 is built from 15 residues. With V trimmed by 5 bases and J by 6 bases, 5 bases remained unmatched. Germline loops: CDR1 SGHRS, CDR2 YFSETQ. The CDR3 nucleotides are TGCGCCAGCAGTTCGACTAGCGGGAGATCCGGGGAGCTGTTTTTT. It codes for CASSSTSGRSGELFF. The variable domain in full, with the rest retrieved from reference TRBV5-1 and TRBJ2-2, is KAGVTQTPRYLIKTRGQQVTLSCSPISGHRSVSWYQQTPGQGLQFLFEYFSETQRNKGNFPGRFSGRQFSNSRSEMNVSTLELGDSALYLCASSSTSGRSGELFFGEGSRLTVL.

The chain joins TRBV6-5 to TRBJ2-7, with 9 positions matching TRBD2. This CDR3 comprises 13 residues. The ends lost 6 bases at V and 7 bases at J; junction bases unmatched: 7. Germline values: CDR1 MNHEY, CDR2 SVGAGI. The CDR3 spells CASRSSGRGEQYF. DNA of the CDR3: TGTGCCAGCAGAAGTAGCGGGAGAGGGGAGCAGTACTTC.

The V and J genes are TRBV5-1 and TRBJ2-1; 11 bases map to TRBD1. V lost 3 bases, J lost 5 bases, and 7 bases stayed unmatched. Germline CDR1 reads SGHRS; CDR2 reads YFSETQ. CDR3 length: 16 amino acids. The CDR3 coding sequence is TGCGCCAGCAGCTCTCGGACAGGGGGCGCGAACAATGAGCAGTTCTTC. Protein sequence: CASSSRTGGANNEQFF.

The chain combines TRBV9 with TRBJ1-2; D call uncertain. Germline CDR1 SGDLS, CDR2 YYNGEE. V lost 4 bases and J 7 bases, leaving 14 bases between the germline ends. The CDR3 spans 13 residues. CDR3 residues: CASSPEGVRGYTF. The CDR3 DNA reads as TGTGCCAGCAGCCCAGAGGGAGTTCGTGGCTACACCTTC.

The CDR3 here is CASSFQGARTEAFF. The CDR3 DNA reads TGTGCCAGCAGTTTTCAGGGGGCGCGGACTGAAGCTTTCTTT. The chain uses TRBV27 and TRBJ1-1, with TRBD1 matching over 8 bases. V dropped 3 bases and J dropped 5; count of bases not matched to a gene: 5. Per germline, CDR1 MNHEY and CDR2 SMNVEV (reference sequence). CDR3 length: 14 residues.

This clone was seen only a few times. The chain recombines TRBV7-2 with TRBJ1-1, with 8 nucleotides matching TRBD1. Trimming cost V 5 bases and J 10 bases; bases outside gene matches: 15. Germline values: CDR1 SGHTA, CDR2 FQGNSA. CDR3 size: 15 residues. The CDR3 reads CASSARQGMSGGAFF. Here the CDR3 DNA reads TGTGCCAGCAGCGCACGACAGGGGATGAGTGGAGGAGCTTTCTTT.

The chain carries TRBV6-6 and TRBJ1-5, with D possibly matching TRBD1 (6 bases). The CDR3 contains 14 residues. The V end was cut by 6 bases, the J end by 6 bases, with 15 bases between. Germline CDR1 MNHNY, CDR2 SVGAGI (reference sequence). CDR3 sequence reads: CASRRQQGGQPQHF. The CDR3 DNA is TGTGCCAGCAGACGACAACAGGGCGGTCAGCCCCAGCATTTT.

The chain has TRBV14 and TRBJ1-2, with TRBD1 matching over 9 bases. Germline assignment: CDR1 SGHDN and CDR2 FVKESK. CDR3 size: 14 residues. V shed 4 bases and J 2 bases; nucleotides not matched to a gene: 2. The CDR3 protein is CASSLDRGNYGYTF. Here the CDR3 DNA reads TGTGCCAGCAGCCTTGACAGGGGGAACTATGGCTACACCTTC.

V usage is TRBV7-2 and J usage is TRBJ2-7, with 9 bases aligning to TRBD1. Germline CDR1 is SGHTA and CDR2 is FQGNSA. The junction had 4 bases not matched to a gene; V was cut back by 5 bases and J by 5 bases. The CDR3 covers 13 residues. DNA of the CDR3: TGTGCCAGCAGCCGGGACAGGGTCAACGAGCAGTACTTC. Amino acids: CASSRDRVNEQYF. The whole variable domain, remainder taken from reference TRBV7-2 and TRBJ2-7, is GAGVSQSPSNKVTEKGKDVELRCDPISGHTALYWYRQSLGQGLEFLIYFQGNSAPDKSGLPSDRFSAERTGGSVSTLTIQRTQQEDSAVYLCASSRDRVNEQYFGPGTRLTVT.

V and J are TRBV7-8 and TRBJ2-5; tentative D call: TRBD2 (6 bases). The CDR3 totals 16 residues. V lost 0 bases and J lost 5, with 16 bases in between. The germline V gene encodes CDR1 SGHVS and CDR2 FQNEAQ. CDR3 residues: CASSLAPGLLKETQYF. Written as DNA, the CDR3 is TGTGCCAGCAGCTTAGCCCCGGGACTCCTTAAGGAGACCCAGTACTTC.

The count of this clone is one. This chain joins TRBV27 and TRBJ2-5; the D gene is possibly TRBD2 (7 bases). There are 16 residues in the CDR3. V lost 5 bases, J lost 4 bases, and 20 bases lay in between. Germline CDR1 MNHEY, CDR2 SMNVEV (reference sequence). CDR3: CASSPMLRGAGETQYF. In DNA form, the CDR3 reads TGTGCCAGCAGTCCCATGCTCCGGGGGGCGGGAGAGACCCAGTACTTC.

The V call is TRBV11-2, the J call TRBJ2-7; D might be TRBD2 (6 bases). This CDR3 spans 15 amino acids. V lost 0 bases and J 2 bases, leaving 11 bases between the germline ends. Per the germline V gene, CDR1 is SGHAT and CDR2 is FQNNGV. The CDR3 region has the DNA TGTGCCAGCAGCTTAGAACCCACTAGCCCCTACGAGCAGTACTTC. This codes for CASSLEPTSPYEQYF.